These 24 T cell receptor beta chains originate from one sample sequenced in a study of spatial heterogeneity in lung cancer. Using its own MiXCR run on the 5' RACE reads, TCRdb lists one record per CDR3 protein. Among roughly 99,000 distinct CDR3 sequences listed, around 19% were seen once. The time point: blood at routine non-recurrence follow-up after resection. The material sequenced was PBMCs, taken at follow-up. The receptors come from a male donor with early-stage non-small cell lung cancer.

This clonotype was detected only a few times. J is TRBJ1-5 and V is TRBV2, with 7 bases fitting TRBD1. After removal of 0 bases from V and 5 bases from J, the junction contained 4 bases not matched to a gene. The CDR3 is made up of 15 amino acids. Germline V lookup: CDR1 SNHLY, CDR2 FYNNEI. The CDR3 loop reads CASSEAGRGHQPQHF. The CDR3 DNA sequence: TGTGCCAGCAGTGAAGCGGGGAGGGGGCATCAGCCCCAGCATTTT. The whole variable domain, remainder taken from reference TRBV2 and TRBJ1-5, is EPEVTQTPSHQVTQMGQEVILRCVPISNHLYFYWYRQILGQKVEFLVSFYNNEISEKSEIFDDQFSVERPDGSNFTLKIRSTKLEDSAMYFCASSEAGRGHQPQHFGDGTRLSIL.

V usage is TRBV19 and J usage is TRBJ2-5; TRBD1 is a possible D gene (5 bases). Germline-derived CDR1 and CDR2 are LNHDA and SQIVND (reference sequence). Trimming pared 3 bases from V and 4 bases from J, leaving 9 bases between. The CDR3 sequence is 13 residues long. The CDR3 nucleotides are TGTGCCAGTAGTATGGGCCAGGGAGAGACCCAGTACTTC. Translating gives CASSMGQGETQYF.

CDR3 sequence (DNA): TGTGCCAGCAGCCGGCAGCCGACCCCGAATGAGCAGTTCTTC. Amino acids: CASSRQPTPNEQFF. The V and J genes are TRBV7-2 and TRBJ2-1; D remains unclear. The CDR3 spans 14 residues. Trimming took 5 bases from V and 7 from J, leaving 15 bases between them. CDR1 SGHTA and CDR2 FQGNSA come from the germline V gene.

This clonotype has a handful of counts. The rearrangement links TRBV6-5 to TRBJ2-7; TRBD1 matches at 7 bases. Unmatched junction bases numbered 7, after V lost 5 bases and J lost 6 bases. Germline-derived CDR1 and CDR2 are MNHEY and SVGAGI. The CDR3 has 13 residues. The CDR3 DNA reads TGTGCCAGCAGTGTAACGACAGGGTTCGAGCAGTACTTC. It specifies CASSVTTGFEQYF.

This clonotype has just a few counts. The chain joins TRBV20-1 to TRBJ2-3, with D perhaps TRBD2 (5 bases). Germline CDR1 reads DFQATT; CDR2 reads SNEGSKA (reference sequence). The length of the CDR3 is 14 residues. Trimming removed 3 bases at V and 3 bases at J, with 13 bases between. CDR3 in DNA: TGCAGTGCTAGGGGTGGGTGGGAGACAGATACGCAGTATTTT. Encoded protein: CSARGGWETDTQYF.

This clonotype came up a few times. This chain connects TRBV20-1 to TRBJ2-1, with a possible D match to TRBD1 (5 bases). This CDR3 has 16 residues. Trimming took 1 base from V and 0 from J, leaving 13 bases between them. CDR1 and CDR2 from the germline V gene are DFQATT and SNEGSKA (reference sequence). The CDR3 region has the DNA TGCAGTGCTAGAGCCGTTACAGGTACCTCCTACAATGAGCAGTTCTTC. This codes for CSARAVTGTSYNEQFF.

There are a few counts of this clonotype. V and J are TRBV24-1 and TRBJ2-3, with TRBD1 matching 7 bases. Germline CDR1 and CDR2: KGHDR and SFDVKD. The CDR3 is made up of 13 amino acids. Germline trimming cut 9 bases from V and 0 bases from J; bases unmatched to any gene: 2. CDR3 residues: CATGDSSTDTQYF. The DNA for the CDR3 is TGTGCCACCGGGGACAGTAGCACAGATACGCAGTATTTT.

The chain carries TRBV11-2 and TRBJ2-1; D call uncertain. V was cut by 0 bases and J by 7 bases, with 10 bases left in between. Germline CDR1 reads SGHAT; CDR2 reads FQNNGV. The CDR3 length is 14 residues. The CDR3 coding sequence is TGTGCCAGCAGCTTAGATACTTCTGGGAATGAGCAGTTCTTC. It translates to CASSLDTSGNEQFF.

The chain employs TRBV7-2 and TRBJ2-1; D not certain. The length of the CDR3 is 16 residues. The V end lost 4 bases, the J end lost 5 bases, and 18 bases lay between the germline ends. Germline assignment: CDR1 SGHTA and CDR2 FQGNSA. CDR3 amino acids: CASSSQSRTANNEQFF. Written as DNA, the CDR3 is TGTGCCAGCAGCTCCCAATCCAGGACGGCTAACAATGAGCAGTTCTTC.

This clonotype was picked up a small number of times. The rearrangement links TRBV4-1 to TRBJ2-1; D unresolved. The CDR3 contains 12 residues. Between the trimmed V and J ends, which lost 4 bases and 10 bases, there was a span of 11 bases. Per germline, CDR1 MGHRA and CDR2 YSYEKL. The CDR3 spells CASSPQLGEQFF. The DNA of the CDR3 is TGCGCCAGCAGCCCCCAGTTAGGAGAGCAGTTCTTC.

The chain links TRBV14 to TRBJ2-7; D is uncertain. V lost 0 bases to trimming and J lost 1 base, with 7 bases between them. The CDR3 runs to 14 residues. Germline lookup yields CDR1 SGHDN and CDR2 FVKESK. In nucleotides, the CDR3 is TGTGCCAGCAGCCAAGATCCCGCTTCCTACGAGCAGTACTTC. Encoded protein: CASSQDPASYEQYF.

The chain carries TRBV2 and TRBJ2-1, with 14 positions matching TRBD2. Germline V gene lookup returns CDR1 SNHLY and CDR2 FYNNEI. V was pared by 8 bases and J by 15 bases, with 12 bases of the junction left unmatched. CDR3 size: 14 residues. CDR3 nucleotide sequence: TGTGCCAGCGCCCCCGGGACTAGCGGGGGAAGAGGGTTCTTC. Amino acid sequence: CASAPGTSGGRGFF.

The chain couples TRBV20-1 to TRBJ1-2; 7 nucleotides align to TRBD1. CDR3 length: 13 amino acids. CDR1 and CDR2 from the germline V gene are DFQATT and SNEGSKA (reference sequence). This CDR3 reads CSGRQGANYGYTF. Here the CDR3 DNA reads TGCAGCGGCCGACAGGGCGCTAACTATGGCTACACCTTC.

This clonotype occurred many times. J is TRBJ1-3 and V is TRBV7-8; 10 nucleotides match TRBD1. The germline V gene encodes CDR1 SGHVS and CDR2 FQNEAQ. This CDR3 is 21 amino acids long. The trim removed 2 bases at V and 0 bases at J, leaving 16 bases unmatched. The CDR3 sequence is CASSLPSALDRGTISGNTIYF. In DNA, the CDR3 is TGTGCCAGCAGCTTACCATCCGCCTTGGACAGGGGGACTATCTCTGGAAACACCATATATTTT.

This clonotype was picked up a small number of times. This chain uses TRBV7-2 with TRBJ2-5, with D perhaps matching TRBD1 (6 bases). The V gene's germline CDR1 is SGHTA and CDR2 FQGNSA. The CDR3 runs to 13 residues. Deletions cut 5 bases from V and 9 bases from J, with 16 bases between. CDR3 sequence (DNA): TGTGCCAGCAGCGGCTACAGGGAAGGGGCCCAGTACTTC. This encodes CASSGYREGAQYF.

This clonotype came up a few times. The chain carries TRBV6-5 and TRBJ2-2; tentatively, D is TRBD1 (5 bases). Germline CDR1 and CDR2: MNHEY and SVGAGI. The CDR3 length is 14 residues. V lost 5 bases and J 5 bases, leaving 12 bases between the germline ends. DNA for the CDR3: TGTGCCAGCAGTAGGCAACAGGTTACCGGGGAGCTGTTTTTT. This translates into CASSRQQVTGELFF.

This sequence joins TRBV11-2 and TRBJ2-1; the D call may be TRBD1 or TRBD2 (5 bases each). Per the germline V gene, CDR1 is SGHAT and CDR2 is FQNNGV. Trimming removed 1 base at V and 10 bases at J, with 14 bases between. The CDR3 consists of 14 residues. The CDR3 DNA follows: TGTGCCAGCAGCTTAGTACGGGGCCTGGGGGAGCAGTTCTTC. Residues: CASSLVRGLGEQFF. The full variable domain, its missing parts supplied by reference TRBV11-2 and TRBJ2-1, is EAGVAQSPRYKIIEKRQSVAFWCNPISGHATLYWYQQILGQGPKLLIQFQNNGVVDDSQLPKDRFSAERLKGVDSTLKIQPAKLEDSAVYLCASSLVRGLGEQFFGPGTRLTVL.

The chain carries TRBV29-1 and TRBJ2-5; D call uncertain. The CDR3 covers 14 residues. Deletions cut 3 bases from V and 5 bases from J, with 16 bases between. Germline values: CDR1 SQVTM, CDR2 ANQGSEA. The CDR3 spells CSVDLWSQTETQYF. CDR3 DNA sequence: TGCAGCGTTGATCTGTGGTCGCAGACCGAGACCCAGTACTTC.

The table lists this clonotype with many counts. This chain links TRBV6-5 with TRBJ2-2; no firm D call. Trimming took off 2 bases at V and 2 bases at J, with 12 bases between the two ends. The germline CDR1 and CDR2 sequences are MNHEY and SVGAGI. This CDR3 spans 16 amino acids. Written as DNA, the CDR3 is TGTGCCAGCAGTTACAAGGGTCGTCCCAACACCGGGGAGCTGTTTTTT. It yields the protein CASSYKGRPNTGELFF.

The chain carries TRBV20-1 and TRBJ2-1; tentative D call: TRBD1 (5 bases). Germline CDR1 DFQATT, CDR2 SNEGSKA (reference sequence). This CDR3 region has 14 residues. Trimming pared 6 bases from V and 6 bases from J, leaving 18 bases between. In nucleotides, the CDR3 is TGCAGTGCGCGTGGGGCAGGCCAGGGCAATGAGCAGTTCTTC. Amino acids: CSARGAGQGNEQFF.

This clonotype was counted many times. This chain connects TRBV5-4 to TRBJ2-3; no definite D call. The CDR3 is 14 amino acids. Between the trimmed V and J ends, which lost 4 bases and 0 bases, there was a span of 9 bases. Germline V CDR1 and CDR2: SGHNT, YYREEE (reference sequence). The CDR3: CASSGEHSTDTQYF. The DNA of the CDR3 is TGTGCCAGCAGCGGAGAGCATAGCACAGATACGCAGTATTTT.

This clonotype turned up a few times. The J gene is TRBJ2-1, the V gene TRBV7-9; 9 bases align to TRBD2. V was pared by 5 bases and J by 8 bases, with 19 bases of the junction left unmatched. Germline CDR1 and CDR2: SEHNR and FQNEAQ (reference sequence). The CDR3 loop spans 18 amino acids. This CDR3 reads CASSDRKPGLAGGHEQFF. Written as DNA, the CDR3 is TGTGCCAGCAGCGATCGAAAACCGGGACTAGCCGGAGGGCATGAGCAGTTCTTC. Variable domain in full (rest from reference TRBV7-9 and TRBJ2-1): DTGVSQNPRHKITKRGQNVTFRCDPISEHNRLYWYRQTLGQGPEFLTYFQNEAQLEKSRLLSDRFSAERPKGSFSTLEIQRTEQGDSAMYLCASSDRKPGLAGGHEQFFGPGTRLTVL.

The V call is TRBV9, the J call TRBJ1-4; no firm D call. Deletions cut 0 bases from V and 4 bases from J, with 13 bases between. Germline V gene data show CDR1 as SGDLS and CDR2 as YYNGEE. This CDR3 comprises 16 residues. The CDR3 DNA reads TGTGCCAGCAGCGTAGGACTGACCGACTATAATGAAAAACTGTTTTTT. Protein sequence: CASSVGLTDYNEKLFF.

The chain has TRBV5-1 and TRBJ2-7; a weak D match, TRBD2 (6 bases). V was cut by 0 bases and J by 7 bases, with 11 bases left in between. Germline loops: CDR1 SGHRS, CDR2 YFSETQ. CDR3 size: 13 residues. The CDR3 DNA follows: TGCGCCAGCAGCTTGGGTCCGGGGGAAGAGCAGTACGTC. Its protein product is CASSLGPGEEQYV.